This T cell receptor (beta chain) was captured by sequencing in a study of preoperative IRX-2 immunotherapy in early breast cancer. V lost 8 bases to trimming and J lost 4 bases, with 8 bases between them. The CDR3 covers 11 residues. Assay: immunoSEQ multiplex PCR; the TCRdb copy retains only in-frame clones and omits some. The sample lists approximately 300 clones; 84% were seen once. Treatment here: preoperative locoregional IRX-2 cytokine immunotherapy. This phase Ib study tested locoregional IRX-2 cytokine immunotherapy given before surgery. V usage is TRBV6-7 and J usage is TRBJ1-1; D uncertain. TRBV6-7 is labeled an ORF, and its function is uncertain. The origin of this receptor is a human donor with breast cancer. This material was collected from a patient treated with IRX-2 immunotherapy. CDR3 DNA sequence: TGTGCCAGCGGGGAGGGCACTGAAGCTTTCTTT. Translating it yields CASGEGTEAFF.